This TCR beta chain was sequenced for a study of OX40 agonist ivuxolimab in advanced cancers. For the wider study: Ivuxolimab was a fully human IgG2 agonistic monoclonal antibody targeting the costimulatory receptor OX40 (CD134). Intravenous ivuxolimab was administered to patients every 2 weeks at six dose levels: 0.01, 0.1, 0.3, 1.5, 3 and 10 mg/kg. Of the roughly 52 dose-escalation patients, hepatocellular carcinoma was present in around 20, melanoma in roughly 15, renal cell carcinoma in 9 and head and neck cancer in 9. The dose-escalation cohort was almost 85% male with a mean age of roughly 62 years, ranging from roughly 23 to 90. Prior anti-PD-1, anti-PD-L1 or anti-CTLA-4 therapy was permitted, and checkpoint inhibitors had been received by about 36% of dose-escalation patients. Partial responses were achieved by three dose-escalation patients, of whom one had hepatocellular carcinoma and two had cutaneous melanoma. Peripheral TCRbeta sequencing was intended to test whether TCR sequence diversity was altered and clonal T-cell expansion was caused by ivuxolimab. The paper covers the monotherapy dose-escalation part of the phase I ivuxolimab trial, which included N of about 56 patients.

Findings and caveats that apply to the study as a whole: At doses from 0.1 to 3.0 mg/kg, clonal expansion was seen in both CD4+ and CD8+ blood T cells between baseline and week 6. In the 0.1-3.0 mg/kg groups, partial responders had among the lowest normalized peripheral clonal expansion, particularly in CD8+ T cells. On average, CD8+ T cells showed more expanded clones than CD4+ T cells after ivuxolimab. The antigen specificity of the peripheral T cells that underwent clonal expansion was not determined. Low levels of normalized T-cell clonal expansion were also seen in some patients who did not respond.

Reading from cysteine to phenylalanine, the CDR3 counts 12 amino acids. Only the CDR3 part of the read is kept: 36 bases, read in frame from the first base. Via the germline V gene, CDR1 is SGHTA and CDR2 FQGNSA. V gives up 3 bases and J gives up 5 bases, and the segment between their germline ends measures 7 bases. The trial excluded patients who had a history of autoimmune disease or were on systemic immunosuppression. Peripheral blood for TCR sequencing was drawn from every dose cohort at baseline, at cycle 4 day 1 and at cycle 7 day 1. The samples were taken from a phase I, first-in-human, multicenter, open-label dose-escalation trial of ivuxolimab. Adults with locally advanced or metastatic melanoma, renal cell, hepatocellular, or head and neck squamous cell carcinoma were enrolled in the trial. CD4+ and CD8+ T cells were sorted separately from peripheral blood before TCR sequencing. About this clone: It has no known antigen specificity. Per-base qualities were not stored, and no clone one base away is much larger.

Genomic DNA was isolated from the sorted cells so that the TCRbeta CDR3 region could be sequenced. TCRbeta CDR3 regions were sequenced using the immunoSEQ Assay. This is the immuneACCESS table as TCRdb keeps it, with only in-frame sequences that have V and J called. A part of the clones is gone; compared with another copy, unresolved V genes explain less than half, and the rest is unexplained. This sample gives some 30,000 clones in total; about four fifths of them show up just once. The ten largest clonotypes hold roughly a fifth of the sample. The TCR originated in an adult with an advanced solid tumor such as melanoma, head and neck, liver or kidney cancer. The specimen comprised CD4+ or CD8+ T cells sorted from blood, sampled in a trial of the OX40 agonist ivuxolimab. Recombination joined TRBV7-2 with TRBJ1-1, with no confident D gene call. The CDR3 reads CASSFPGTEAFF. The sequence in DNA is TGTGCCAGCAGCTTTCCGGGGACTGAAGCTTTCTTT. With the portions outside the CDR3 filled from the reference TRBV7-2 and TRBJ1-1 genes, the complete variable region becomes GAGVSQSPSNKVTEKGKDVELRCDPISGHTALYWYRQSLGQGLEFLIYFQGNSAPDKSGLPSDRFSAERTGGSVSTLTIQRTQQEDSAVYLCASSFPGTEAFFGQGTRLTVV.